This T cell receptor (beta chain) was retrieved from a study of radiation and T cells in renal cell carcinoma. Trimming took off 3 bases at V and 2 bases at J, with 4 bases between the two ends. The V gene's germline CDR1 is MNHNS and CDR2 SASEGT. This CDR3 spans 12 amino acids. Study-wide results and limits: Only small tumor regions of about 1 g were sampled. Compared with controls, irradiated tumors showed greater TCR clonality.

Sequenced by immunoSEQ multiplex PCR; TCRdb stores in-frame clones only, minus some. Of 24,000 or so clones detected, 58% appear once; the ten largest clones hold 22%. Treatment described: treatment-naive control, cytoreductive nephrectomy. This clone is medium-sized. Antigen: not known. The sequence was obtained from a man aged 40-49 years with renal cell carcinoma. Sequenced here: tumor tissue, sampled from a patient whose treatment was nephrectomy without radiotherapy. The chain uses TRBV6-1 and TRBJ2-5; D is unclear. For the CDR3, the DNA is TGTGCCAGCAGTGACTTTCAAGAGACCCAGTACTTC. Translated: CASSDFQETQYF.